This T cell receptor beta chain is drawn from a study of blood T cells in healthy people across ages. This clonotype was seen a few times. Its antigen is unidentified. Study results and limitations: The study found more naive CD4+ cells and higher diversity in long-lived than aged donors. Higher naive T cell percentage went strongly together with higher TCR beta diversity.

CDR1 is DFQATT and CDR2 is SNEGSKA in the germline V gene (reference sequence). The CDR3 length is 13 residues. The V end was cut by 7 bases, the J end by 7 bases, with 20 bases between. PBMCs, at least 6.5 million per sample, were isolated. Next came a second PCR, run for about 6 to 12 cycles, which used a sample-barcoded 5' primer along with a J-beta primer mix. A single record per CDR3 protein comes from TCRdb applying MiXCR to the 5' RACE reads. The data show roughly 640,000 distinct CDR3 sequences, approximately 30% seen once. The chain uses TRBV20-1 and TRBJ2-7; TRBD2 might be the D (6 bases). The receptor comes from an elderly woman in good health. Sequencing was performed on blood. CDR3 bases: TGCAGTGTTTTAGCGGATACCTACAATGAGCAGTACTTC. Encoded protein: CSVLADTYNEQYF.